This T cell receptor beta chain came from a study of T cell responses to AZD1222 COVID-19 vaccine. The CDR3 covers 15 residues. CDR1 is SGHRS and CDR2 is YFSETQ in the germline V gene. V was pared by 5 bases and J by 0 bases, with 14 bases between. In regard to this clone: As yet, its antigen is unknown.

Study-wide results and limits: Seropositive AZD1222 recipients at baseline numbered only 6 or 7. Repertoire sampling happened only post peak T cell response. Donor demographics were predominantly white British with a female majority; clonal diversity may be underestimated.

The repertoire was sequenced with immunoSEQ multiplex PCR; TCRdb's copy has only in-frame clones and lacks some. This table has 110,000 to 150,000 clones, roughly 90% appearing once. The TCR was taken from an adult in good health. This sequence joins TRBV5-1 and TRBJ1-1, with D maybe TRBD1 (5 bases). The sequencing used peripheral blood, collected on day 0 of AZD1222 vaccination. Here the CDR3 DNA reads TGCGCCAGCAGAAGCTCGACAGCCTTGAACACTGAAGCTTTCTTT. Its protein product is CASRSSTALNTEAFF.